This T cell receptor beta chain was retrieved from a study of blood T cells in healthy people across ages (dated by TCRdb to 2013 to 2016). With regard to the full study: In model experiments, template switching captured about one uniquely barcoded TCR beta cDNA molecule for every two T cells. Using deep sequencing normalized with unique cDNA molecular identifiers, the study measured how TCR beta repertoire diversity changes with age. Four age groups were formed from the donors: young (average roughly 15 years), middle-aged (approximately 40), aged (about 62) and long-lived (82). To avoid experimental bias, donors of different ages were distributed randomly across sequencing lanes. For two donors (one aged 18 to 30 and one aged 80 or older), the study analyzed two additional independent replicas of 1 million unique cDNA reads from the same blood draw. Broader findings and caveats from the paper: Compared with the aged group, the long-lived group had more naive CD4+ T cells, fewer expanded clones and increased TCR diversity, suggesting age selection. Estimates of total diversity from one million sequenced T cells were regarded as lower bounds and underestimates. Observed TCR beta diversity correlated strongly with the percentage of naive T cells measured by flow cytometry. Observed TCR beta diversity per million T cells fell roughly linearly with age, and a significant reduction was already apparent by age roughly 40. Conclusive comparison of naive and antigen-experienced compartments was prevented by the profiling of bulk unsorted PBMCs. Donor CMV infection status was unknown, potentially confounding age-related changes in expanded clonotypes.

V is pared back by 0 bases and J by 11 bases, with 13 bases lying between the germline termini. CDR1 and CDR2, looked up from the germline V gene (reference sequence), are LGHDT and YNNKEL. Its CDR3 holds 14 amino acids, cysteine through phenylalanine. The entry retains the CDR3 DNA only, 42 bases that are in frame from base 1. Systemically healthy Caucasian individuals from Russia, approximately 39 in total and aged about 6 to 100 years, were included as donors. Each donor gave 9 to 10 milliliters of peripheral blood, collected into EDTA-treated Vacutainer tubes. Ficoll-Paque density-gradient centrifugation was used to isolate PBMCs, with at least 7 million obtained per sample. Total RNA was extracted from PBMCs with Trizol reagent, with at least 5 micrograms obtained per sample. The percentages of naive CD45RAhigh/CD27high T cells were determined by flow cytometry on a PBMC aliquot from every donor.

The library was produced with 5' RACE. The sequencer was an Illumina HiSeq 2500. A second PCR of roughly 7 to 11 cycles was performed with a sample-barcoded 5' primer and a J-beta primer mix. A unique molecular identifier was introduced onto each TCR beta cDNA molecule by a template-switch 5' adaptor carrying 12 random nucleotides. Each sample yielded at least 2.5 million CDR3-containing paired-end reads. First-strand cDNA synthesis was performed from all RNA using the Mint cDNA synthesis kit, with priming by a TRBC-specific oligonucleotide. After uracil-DNA glycosylase treatment, a first 18-cycle PCR used universal primers M1SS and BC2_uni_R on all cDNA. Concerning the study's data processing: Each sample was normalized by randomly selecting 1 million high-quality reads, each carrying a distinct molecular identifier. Reads with shared molecular identifiers were discarded instead of being binned into consensus sequences. MiTCR, with a Q25 quality threshold and the strictest error-elimination algorithm, was used for CDR3 identification, clonotype clustering and error correction. Lower-bound total TCR beta diversity was estimated with a nonparametric unseen species model using Euler transformation. TCRdb reran the public reads through fastp at Q25 and MiXCR, keeping productive beta chains. Rows merge per CDR3 protein into single entries with the most common DNA and genes. The V and J calls were not made by the authors but by TCRdb's processing. The sample data list approximately 1.5 million distinct CDR3 sequences, and roughly 30% of these were observed just once. The ten top clones hold 10% to 12% of the sample.

As to this clonotype: It lacks a known antigen. No base quality information exists; no much larger clone differs at one position.

The chain employs TRBV3-1 and TRBJ1-4; a confident D gene designation cannot be given. The sequenced sample consisted of blood. The sequence was obtained from a woman in her 30s in good health. For the CDR3, the sequence is CASSQDLGGDKLFF. The bases are TGTGCCAGCAGCCAAGATCTTGGAGGTGATAAACTGTTTTTT.